The 27 T cell receptor beta chains listed next were all sequenced from one sample in a study of blood T cell repertoires in COVID-19. Some clones are missing from TCRdb's copy, which holds only in-frame ones; the method was immunoSEQ multiplex PCR. The sample has approximately 140,000 clones; 84% are singletons. The sequenced sample was PBMCs or T cells enriched from blood (not recorded which). The receptors here all came from a man in his forties with acute COVID-19.

V is TRBV27 and J is TRBJ1-1; 9 bases fit TRBD1. V gave up 7 bases and J gave up 0 bases; unmatched junction bases: 9. CDR1 and CDR2 from the germline V gene are MNHEY and SMNVEV (reference sequence). The CDR3 spans 16 residues. The CDR3 loop reads CASTSLGDRVNTEAFF. CDR3 coding DNA: TGTGCCAGCACCTCTTTGGGGGACAGGGTGAACACTGAAGCTTTCTTT.

V usage is TRBV7-9 and J usage is TRBJ2-7; tentative D call: TRBD2 (7 bases). Germline V gene lookup returns CDR1 SEHNR and CDR2 FQNEAQ (reference sequence). The CDR3 sequence is 14 residues long. Trimming pared 4 bases from V and 5 bases from J, leaving 15 bases between. The CDR3 reads CASSSGTRGDEQYF. DNA for the CDR3: TGTGCCAGCAGCTCCGGGACACGGGGGGACGAGCAGTACTTC. Full variable domain (remainder filled in from reference TRBV7-9 and TRBJ2-7): DTGVSQNPRHKITKRGQNVTFRCDPISEHNRLYWYRQTLGQGPEFLTYFQNEAQLEKSRLLSDRFSAERPKGSFSTLEIQRTEQGDSAMYLCASSSGTRGDEQYFGPGTRLTVT.

CDR3 residues: CASSLRGENTEAFF. The CDR3 region has the DNA TGTGCCAGCAGCTTAAGAGGCGAGAACACTGAAGCTTTCTTT. The chain carries TRBV7-8 and TRBJ1-1, with unresolved D. Deletions cut 2 bases from V and 1 base from J, with 8 bases between. The CDR3 runs 14 residues. The germline gives CDR1 SGHVS, CDR2 FQNEAQ.

V is TRBV5-6 and J is TRBJ2-1; TRBD2 agrees at 12 bases. Trimming cost V 4 bases and J 4 bases; bases outside gene matches: 6. This CDR3 region has 16 residues. Looked up from germline, CDR1 is SGHDT and CDR2 is YYEEEE. DNA of the CDR3: TGTGCCAGCAGCCGCGTGACTAGCGGGGGTTACAATGAGCAGTTCTTC. It encodes CASSRVTSGGYNEQFF. The whole variable domain, remainder taken from reference TRBV5-6 and TRBJ2-1, is DAGVTQSPTHLIKTRGQQVTLRCSPKSGHDTVSWYQQALGQGPQFIFQYYEEEERQRGNFPDRFSGHQFPNYSSELNVNALLLGDSALYLCASSRVTSGGYNEQFFGPGTRLTVL.

The V call is TRBV20-1, the J call TRBJ2-7; 9 bases agree with TRBD1. CDR3 size: 14 residues. The germline V gene has CDR1 DFQATT and CDR2 SNEGSKA (reference sequence). With 3 bases clipped from V and 4 bases from J, the junction kept 7 bases outside the gene matches. The CDR3: CSASWTGVGYEQYF. The CDR3 DNA follows: TGCAGTGCTAGTTGGACAGGGGTCGGGTACGAGCAGTACTTC.

The chain uses TRBV30 and TRBJ2-7; D not resolved. The germline V gene encodes CDR1 GTSNPN and CDR2 SVGIG (reference sequence). The CDR3 is 12 amino acids. Trimming removed 0 bases from V and 2 bases from J, with 5 bases in between. This CDR3 is CAWSVLAYEQYF. In DNA, the CDR3 is TGTGCCTGGAGTGTACTCGCCTACGAGCAGTACTTC.

The rearrangement joins TRBV14 to TRBJ1-2; 8 bases line up with TRBD1. J gave up 5 bases and V 4 bases, and 3 bases lay outside the gene matches. Germline V gene data show CDR1 as SGHDN and CDR2 as FVKESK. The CDR3 totals 13 residues. The CDR3 region has the DNA TGTGCCAGCAGCCTTGGACAGGGTTATGGCTACACCTTC. Residues: CASSLGQGYGYTF.

The chain joins TRBV23-1 to TRBJ1-6; tentative D call: TRBD1 (5 bases). TRBV23-1 is an open reading frame whose function is uncertain. The CDR3 is made up of 16 amino acids. V was pared by 6 bases and J by 0 bases, with 12 bases between. The CDR3 nucleotides are TGCGCCAGCAGCCCAGGGCAGAGCTCCTATAATTCACCCCTCCACTTT. As protein: CASSPGQSSYNSPLHF.

This chain joins TRBV27 and TRBJ2-7; 13 nucleotides agree with TRBD2. V shed 5 bases, J shed 6 bases, and the junction held 7 bases outside the gene matches. This CDR3 comprises 15 residues. Germline assignment: CDR1 MNHEY and CDR2 SMNVEV (reference sequence). The CDR3 region has the DNA TGTGCCAGCAGTCCGTACCGGACTAGCGGGAGCGAGCAGTACTTC. It codes for CASSPYRTSGSEQYF.

V is TRBV7-8 and J is TRBJ2-7; TRBD2 aligns across 8 bases. CDR1 is SGHVS and CDR2 is FQNEAQ in the germline V gene. CDR3 length: 15 amino acids. Germline trimming cut 5 bases from V and 2 bases from J; bases unmatched to any gene: 8. The CDR3 region is CASSPTGGPAYEQYF. The CDR3 bases are TGTGCCAGCAGCCCAACGGGGGGGCCCGCCTACGAGCAGTACTTC.

The chain couples TRBV2 to TRBJ2-7; a weak D match, TRBD1 (7 bases). V lost 4 bases and J 7 bases, leaving 14 bases between the germline ends. The CDR3 spans 13 residues. Looked up from germline, CDR1 is SNHLY and CDR2 is FYNNEI. CDR3 in amino acids: CASSAAGGYEQYF. The DNA for the CDR3 is TGTGCCAGCAGTGCGGCAGGGGGGTATGAGCAGTACTTC.

This clone occurred a few times. The gene calls are TRBV5-5 and TRBJ2-7; 9 nucleotides match TRBD1. V lost 0 bases to trimming and J lost 2 bases; unmatched junction nucleotides: 0. Looked up from germline, CDR1 is SGHKS and CDR2 is YYEKEE (reference sequence). The CDR3 sequence is 14 residues long. This CDR3 reads CASSLDRGPYEQYF. CDR3 nucleotides: TGTGCCAGCAGCTTGGACAGGGGGCCCTACGAGCAGTACTTC.

This clone appeared a single time. The chain couples TRBV10-3 to TRBJ2-7; maybe TRBD2 (5 bases). Deletions cut 7 bases from V and 2 bases from J, with 12 bases between. The CDR3 is 13 amino acids. Germline CDR1 is ENHRY and CDR2 is SYGVKD. Here the CDR3 DNA reads TGTGCCATCAAAAACGGGAAGACCTACGAGCAGTACTTC. It translates to CAIKNGKTYEQYF.

This clone was detected only once. The chain has TRBV12-3 or TRBV12-4 and TRBJ1-2; no clear D. V lost 5 bases and J lost 4, with 11 bases in between. The CDR3 is made up of 13 amino acids. CDR3 DNA: TGTGCCAGCAGTCCCTTGGGAGGCTATGGCTACACCTTC. Amino acids: CASSPLGGYGYTF.

The genes are TRBV6-5 and TRBJ1-1, with D hard to call. Germline V CDR1 and CDR2: MNHEY, SVGAGI. There are 12 residues in the CDR3. Trimming left V 6 bases short and J 5 bases short, with 10 bases between. The DNA for the CDR3 is TGTGCCAGCAGCCCAAGCGGGACTGAAGCTTTCTTT. Translation gives CASSPSGTEAFF.

The chain uses TRBV5-5 and TRBJ1-6; TRBD1 matches at 7 bases. Germline V CDR1 and CDR2: SGHKS, YYEKEE (reference sequence). The CDR3 covers 14 residues. Unmatched junction bases numbered 6, after V lost 7 bases and J lost 5 bases. CDR3 sequence reads: CASAPGGNNSPLHF. CDR3 in DNA: TGTGCCAGCGCCCCAGGGGGGAATAATTCACCCCTCCACTTT. The complete variable domain, with remaining parts taken from reference TRBV5-5 and TRBJ1-6, reads DAGVTQSPTHLIKTRGQQVTLRCSPISGHKSVSWYQQVLGQGPQFIFQYYEKEERGRGNFPDRFSARQFPNYSSELNVNALLLGDSALYLCASAPGGNNSPLHFGNGTRLTVT.

The chain links TRBV7-9 to TRBJ1-6; 7 bases fit TRBD1. Germline CDR1 SEHNR, CDR2 FQNEAQ (reference sequence). Unmatched junction bases numbered 3, after V lost 0 bases and J lost 7 bases. The CDR3 sequence is 15 residues long. For the CDR3, the DNA is TGTGCCAGCAGCTTAGCCGGGACAGAAAATTCACCCCTCCACTTT. Translation gives CASSLAGTENSPLHF.

The genes are TRBV28 and TRBJ2-3; D is perhaps TRBD1 (6 bases). The V gene lost 5 bases and the J gene lost 2 bases, with 17 bases spanning the gap. The CDR3 spans 16 residues. The germline V gene encodes CDR1 MDHEN and CDR2 SYDVKM. The CDR3 protein is CASSIEQGPFTDTQYF. Here the CDR3 DNA reads TGTGCCAGCAGTATCGAACAGGGACCCTTCACAGATACGCAGTATTTT.

This clone came up once. The chain couples TRBV27 to TRBJ2-1; D is possibly TRBD2 (5 bases). Trimming cost V 4 bases and J 15 bases, with 22 bases left between them. Germline V gene sequence: CDR1 MNHEY, CDR2 SMNVEV (reference sequence). The CDR3 sequence is 14 residues long. The CDR3 nucleotides are TGTGCCAGCAGTTCCGGCCAACGGGCGAAGCGGCCGTTCTTC. This codes for CASSSGQRAKRPFF.

The chain couples TRBV5-8 to TRBJ1-5, with D perhaps TRBD1 (5 bases). This CDR3 region has 16 residues. The germline V gene encodes CDR1 SGHTS and CDR2 YDEGEE. V lost 0 bases, J lost 4 bases, and 14 bases lay in between. Here the CDR3 DNA reads TGTGCCAGCAGCTTGGATAGGGGTGGCCCAAATCAGCCCCAGCATTTT. Amino acid sequence: CASSLDRGGPNQPQHF.

V and J are TRBV18 and TRBJ1-1; 9 positions agree with TRBD1. With 8 bases clipped from V and 4 bases from J, the junction kept 8 bases outside the gene matches. The CDR3 covers 14 residues. The germline CDR1 and CDR2 sequences are KGHSH and LQKENI. The CDR3 DNA sequence: TGTGCCAGCGGACAGGGGCCGGATACCACTGAAGCTTTCTTT. Protein: CASGQGPDTTEAFF.

The chain employs TRBV7-2 and TRBJ1-2, with D uncertain. The V gene's germline CDR1 is SGHTA and CDR2 FQGNSA. This CDR3 contains 13 residues. V was cut by 1 base and J by 8 bases, with 11 bases left in between. CDR3 region: CASSLVGPSGYTF. The DNA of the CDR3 is TGTGCCAGCAGCTTAGTTGGGCCGTCGGGCTACACCTTC.

This clone was observed a few times. V and J are TRBV5-6 and TRBJ1-6; TRBD1 aligns across 11 bases. The junction had 6 bases not matched to a gene; V was cut back by 4 bases and J by 9 bases. Germline V gene lookup returns CDR1 SGHDT and CDR2 YYEEEE. CDR3 size: 15 residues. CDR3 amino acids: CASSQGQGEGSPLHF. In DNA, the CDR3 is TGTGCCAGCAGCCAGGGACAGGGGGAGGGTTCACCCCTCCACTTT. The full variable domain, completed using reference TRBV5-6 and TRBJ1-6, is DAGVTQSPTHLIKTRGQQVTLRCSPKSGHDTVSWYQQALGQGPQFIFQYYEEEERQRGNFPDRFSGHQFPNYSSELNVNALLLGDSALYLCASSQGQGEGSPLHFGNGTRLTVT.

This chain joins TRBV12-3 or TRBV12-4 and TRBJ1-1, with 7 bases lining up with TRBD1. This CDR3 comprises 12 residues. V dropped 6 bases and J dropped 5; count of bases not matched to a gene: 3. CDR3 sequence reads: CASSRGWTEAFF. The CDR3 nucleotides are TGTGCCAGCAGCAGGGGGTGGACTGAAGCTTTCTTT.

V usage is TRBV27 and J usage is TRBJ1-6, with a possible D match to TRBD1 (6 bases). The CDR3 length is 16 residues. V lost 5 bases, J lost 8 bases, and 19 bases lay in between. From germline, CDR1 is MNHEY and CDR2 SMNVEV (reference sequence). The chain's CDR3 is CASSPRQDTWDSPLHF. The CDR3 coding sequence is TGTGCCAGCAGTCCTCGACAGGATACCTGGGATTCACCCCTCCACTTT.

The table lists this clone with a few counts. The V gene is TRBV7-9, the J gene TRBJ2-1; D not certain. CDR3 length: 14 amino acids. The germline CDR1 and CDR2 sequences are SEHNR and FQNEAQ (reference sequence). Between the trimmed V and J ends, which lost 1 base and 2 bases, there was a span of 6 bases. The chain's CDR3 is CASSLVAAYNEQFF. In DNA form, the CDR3 reads TGTGCCAGCAGCTTAGTGGCAGCCTACAATGAGCAGTTCTTC.

The rearrangement links TRBV18 to TRBJ1-1, with 7 bases fitting TRBD1. V lost 4 bases and J lost 6; bases outside the gene matches: 8. The CDR3 consists of 14 residues. Germline CDR1 KGHSH, CDR2 LQKENI. The CDR3 sequence is CASSLQTGKAEAFF. The CDR3 nucleotides are TGTGCCAGCTCACTTCAGACAGGGAAGGCTGAAGCTTTCTTT.